The T cell receptor (beta chain) described here comes from a study of T cell repertoires in cytomegalovirus infection. For the study at large: It was recently identified HLA-C-restricted and well-studied HLA-B-restricted CMV epitopes that the study used. Indications of both CMV infection and matching HLA type were provided by public TCR beta signatures. Overall study findings and caveats: Accumulated public TCR beta family frequency recognized individuals carrying CMV together with the relevant HLA.

As regards this clonotype: Antigen: not known.

The CDR3 loop spans 10 amino acids. Germline CDR1 DFQATT, CDR2 SNEGSKA (reference sequence). V lost 6 bases and J lost 8, with 8 bases in between. TCRdb ran MiXCR on the reads and lists one entry per CDR3 protein. The sample yields around 310,000 distinct CDR3 sequences, about 28% seen once. The sample here was cultured PBMCs, taken from culture after CMV antigen stimulation. V and J are TRBV20-1 and TRBJ2-1; D is uncertain. The TCR was taken from a human donor in good health (CMV status not recorded). Some clones in this sample may be carry-over from other donors' samples. The chain's CDR3 is CSATTDEQFF. CDR3 coding DNA: TGCAGTGCAACGACGGATGAGCAGTTCTTC.